The rows below give T cell receptor beta chains drawn from one sample of a study of CD8+CD57+ T cells in acquired aplastic anemia. TCRdb re-analysed the reads in MiXCR, keeping a single row per CDR3 protein. The sample consists of about 98,000 distinct CDR3 sequences, about 66% of them appearing once. The sample taken for sequencing was sorted CD4+, CD8+, or CD8+CD57+ T cells (not recorded which) from PBMCs. Receptors were obtained from a human donor with aplastic anemia. Both conserved end residues are part of each CDR3. D genes are given only for firm matches. Expanded clones get a size class; other rows say once, few or many, or leave the size out.

D gene: .
clone size: .
J gene: TRBJ2-2
V gene: TRBV7-2
CDR3 DNA: TGTGCCAGCAGGGGTGAAGTCCCGAACACCGGGGAGCTGTTTTTT
CDR3 protein: CASRGEVPNTGELFF

D gene: .
clone size: few
J gene: TRBJ2-2
V gene: TRBV7-8
CDR3 DNA: TGTGCCAGCAGCCCCTCGCCGGGGGAGCTGTTTTTT
CDR3 protein: CASSPSPGELFF

D gene: .
clone size: many
J gene: TRBJ1-2
V gene: TRBV20-1
CDR3 DNA: TGCAGTGCTAGAGATCAGGCCAACCAATTGCCCCTCTATGGCTACACCTTC
CDR3 protein: CSARDQANQLPLYGYTF

D gene: TRBD2
clone size: few
J gene: TRBJ2-3
V gene: TRBV2
CDR3 DNA: TGTGCCAGCACGCGGGGGAGAGGCACAGATACGCAGTATTTT
CDR3 protein: CASTRGRGTDTQYF

D gene: .
clone size: .
J gene: TRBJ2-2
V gene: TRBV24-1
CDR3 DNA: TGTGCCACCAGTGATTTTGGAAACACCGGGGAGCTGTTTTTT
CDR3 protein: CATSDFGNTGELFF

D gene: .
clone size: .
J gene: TRBJ2-2
V gene: TRBV11-2
CDR3 DNA: TGTGCCAGCAGCTTAGCATTCGGGAACACCGGGGAGCTGTTTTTT
CDR3 protein: CASSLAFGNTGELFF

D gene: .
clone size: once
J gene: TRBJ1-2
V gene: TRBV2
CDR3 DNA: TGTGCCAGCATCCCCGGGGGGCATGGCTACACCTTC
CDR3 protein: CASIPGGHGYTF

D gene: .
clone size: .
J gene: TRBJ2-2
V gene: TRBV20-1
CDR3 DNA: TGCAGTGCTAGATATGGGGGACCCGGGGAGCTGTTTTTT
CDR3 protein: CSARYGGPGELFF

D gene: TRBD1
clone size: .
J gene: TRBJ1-2
V gene: TRBV5-1
CDR3 DNA: TGCGCCAGCAGCTTGGCGGGACAGAACTATGGCTACACCTTC
CDR3 protein: CASSLAGQNYGYTF

D gene: TRBD2
clone size: many
J gene: TRBJ2-1
V gene: TRBV7-1
CDR3 DNA: TGTGCCAGCAGCTCTCAGGGACTAGCGGGGGGGGTCTCCTACAATGAGCAGTTCTTC
CDR3 protein: CASSSQGLAGGVSYNEQFF

D gene: TRBD2
clone size: .
J gene: TRBJ2-3
V gene: TRBV2
CDR3 DNA: TGTGCCACCAAGACTAGCGGGGGTTCAGATACGCAGTATTTT
CDR3 protein: CATKTSGGSDTQYF

D gene: .
clone size: .
J gene: TRBJ2-3
V gene: TRBV15
CDR3 DNA: TGTGCCACCAGCAGAGATCAAGGCTCTTTGGGGGATACGCAGTATTTT
CDR3 protein: CATSRDQGSLGDTQYF